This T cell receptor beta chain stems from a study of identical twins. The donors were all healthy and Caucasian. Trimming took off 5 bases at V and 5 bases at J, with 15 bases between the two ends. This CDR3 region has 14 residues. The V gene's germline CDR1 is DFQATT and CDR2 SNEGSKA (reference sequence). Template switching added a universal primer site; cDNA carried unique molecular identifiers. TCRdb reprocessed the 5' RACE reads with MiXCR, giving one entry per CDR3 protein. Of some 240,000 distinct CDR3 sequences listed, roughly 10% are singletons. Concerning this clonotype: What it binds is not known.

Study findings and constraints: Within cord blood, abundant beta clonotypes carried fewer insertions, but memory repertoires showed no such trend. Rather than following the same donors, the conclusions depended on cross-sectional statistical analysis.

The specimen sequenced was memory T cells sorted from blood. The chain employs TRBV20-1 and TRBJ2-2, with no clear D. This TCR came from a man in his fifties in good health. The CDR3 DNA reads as TGCAGTGCTCCCCCCCCTCTGGGAACCGGGGAGCTGTTTTTT. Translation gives CSAPPPLGTGELFF.